This T cell receptor (beta chain) was sequenced during a study of tumor-infiltrating lymphocytes in primary liver carcinoma. Whole-study findings and limits: Tumor tissue displayed a significantly greater top-250-clone fraction than blood (p = 0.039).

Germline assignment: CDR1 SGHAT and CDR2 FQNNGV. CDR3 length: 18 amino acids. Of note for this clonotype: Its antigen is still unknown. The junction shows a germline mismatch at one end, possibly a read error.

Scientists recovered RNA and DNA together from roughly 21-30 mg of unsorted bulk tissue. A constant-region primer served to make TCR beta cDNA from about 490 ng total RNA. It was through three nested multiplex PCR rounds of slightly modified ARM-PCR that TCR beta libraries arose. TRBV1-TRBV30 forward and Cbeta reverse primers drove the first two approximately 10-cycle rounds. MiXCR, applied by TCRdb to the multiplex PCR reads, yields one record per CDR3 protein. The top ten clones hold approximately 26% of a sample with fewer than 80,000 distinct CDR3 sequences, approximately 62% of them seen once. This TCR was sampled from a middle-aged man with primary liver carcinoma and hepatitis B virus infection. Sequencing used tumor-adjacent normal liver tissue. V and J are TRBV11-2 and TRBJ2-5; TRBD2 agrees at 10 bases. CDR3 coding DNA: TGTACCAGCAGCTTAGGTCCGTGGTCTAGCGGGAGAGGAGCGACCCAGTACTTC. Its protein product is CTSSLGPWSSGRGATQYF.